This T cell receptor beta chain was recovered during a study of graft-versus-host responses after intestinal transplantation (dated by TCRdb to about 2021). In the study overall: The transplants that recipients received were multivisceral, liver-intestinal, or isolated intestinal. Anti-thymocyte globulin induction was given to all recipients, followed by maintenance tacrolimus and steroids for around three years. Bulk TCR-beta CDR3 sequencing was used to track graft-versus-host and host-versus-graft alloreactive T cell clones in the graft, circulation and bone marrow after intestinal transplantation. Alloreactive clones were identified by sequencing pre-transplant mixed lymphocyte reaction products and comparing these products with unstimulated pre-transplant donor and recipient T cells. Of the roughly 23 intestinal transplant recipients enrolled in the cohort, one of whom was a retransplant, a few patients without pretransplant specimens were excluded. Donor T cell macrochimerism was defined as a peak of at least 4% donor T cells among recipient peripheral blood mononuclear cells. Rather than being sequenced by the commercial service, samples from a few later patients were sequenced in-house on an Illumina MiSeq and processed with MiXCR. What the research found in general, with its limitations: Conclusions were limited by the relatively low number and heterogeneity of intestinal transplant patients. In patients with donor T cell macrochimerism, the allografts had high GvH to HvG T cell clonal ratios. Peak levels of circulating GvH clones were associated with declines in HvG clones early after transplant. GvH clones were detected in recipient bone marrow, and some appeared earlier in ileal mucosa or blood, consistent with an intestinal mucosal origin.

The time point label, as the study defines it: cells obtained before transplantation from donor or recipient. CD3+CD4+ and CD3+CD8+ populations were FACS-sorted from unstimulated pre-transplant donor and recipient cells taken from spleen or lymph nodes. On this clone itself: Its target antigen remains unknown. One base away there is no much larger clone; base qualities are not given.

CDR3 length: 16 amino acids, cysteine to phenylalanine. The read is trimmed to its CDR3 DNA, 48 bases read in frame from base 1. V is trimmed back by 1 base and J by 5 bases, and the junction contains 6 bases that no gene match accounts for. From a lookup of the germline V gene, CDR1 and CDR2 are SGHAT and FQNNGV. Library preparation employed the immunoSEQ multiplex PCR assay. For most patients, genomic DNA was isolated with the Qiagen DNeasy Blood and Tissue Kit and sent frozen to Adaptive Biotechnologies for TCR sequencing. Adaptive Biotechnologies carried out high-throughput TCR-beta CDR3 sequencing of genomic DNA for most patients. The paper's data handling went like this. Adaptive's ImmunoSEQ software supplied the TCR sequencing data for roughly 17 patients, while MiXCR and VDJtools were used to process a few other patients. CD4 versus CD8 sorting errors were corrected by removing sequences found in both subsets at a frequency ratio below 5:1. CDR3 nucleotide sequences shared between donor and recipient were removed because their origin could not be assigned. To be classed as alloreactive, a clone needed at least 2-fold expansion over unstimulated cells and a minimum CFSE-low frequency of 0.002% (template counts) or 0.001% (read counts). Mappable clones were those detected in sequenced pre-transplant spleen, lymph node, or MLR CFSE-low populations of the donor or recipient. Cumulative frequency of alloreactive clones was calculated as a percentage of all sequences weighted by copy number. In TCRdb, the immuneACCESS table is reduced to in-frame sequences with V and J assigned. These tables do not hold every clone; where another copy was compared, an unresolved V gene accounts for under half, and the others remain unexplained. That table supplies the V and J calls and clone size; D and trimming were determined from the DNA. The sample contains about 110,000 clones, roughly 93% of them found a single time. 0.95% to 1.5% of the sample is in the top ten clones.

This receptor chain uses TRBV11-2 and TRBJ2-2; 8 central bases correspond to TRBD1. The sequencing used unstimulated CD8+ T cells sorted from spleen or lymph node cells, collected before transplant. This receptor was taken from a human donor who was the organ donor for an intestinal transplant. The nucleotide sequence reads TGTGCCAGCAGCTTAGCGCAGGGGGCATGGACCGGGGAGCTGTTTTTT. The encoded protein is CASSLAQGAWTGELFF.